These T cell receptor beta chains were read from a single sample in a study of T-cell memory formation after mild COVID-19. TCRdb used MiXCR to reprocess the 5' RACE reads, holding one entry per CDR3 protein. This repertoire shows 150,000 or so distinct CDR3 sequences, roughly 14% found once; its top ten account for approximately 14%. Sequenced input: PBMCs or a T cell subset sorted from them (not recorded which). These TCRs come from an adult woman who had mild COVID-19 (a few samples of this study predate the infection). Cell type and time point are not known. Both conserved end residues are part of each CDR3. Fields, in order: clone size, J gene, CDR3 length, D gene, V gene, CDR3 protein, CDR3 DNA. A D gene is named only where the DNA matches it firmly. A clone size is listed for some rows: how often the clone was seen (once, few, many), or a class if it is expanded.

>few|TRBJ2-7|15|NA|TRBV9
CASSVAGEPTYEQYF
TGTGCCAGCAGCGTAGCCGGCGAACCTACCTACGAGCAGTACTTC
>NA|TRBJ2-1|12|TRBD2|TRBV12-3/TRBV12-4
CASSSGLAPVFF
TGTGCCAGCAGTTCGGGACTAGCGCCGGTGTTCTTC
>NA|TRBJ1-5|13|NA|TRBV2
CASSVSTNQPQHF
TGTGCCAGCAGTGTCAGTACCAATCAGCCCCAGCATTTT
>NA|TRBJ2-1|17|TRBD2|TRBV28
CASSPELADPLDNEQFF
TGTGCCAGCAGTCCAGAACTAGCGGACCCTTTGGACAATGAGCAGTTCTTC
>NA|TRBJ2-5|13|NA|TRBV11-2
CASSLDRKETQYF
TGTGCCAGCAGCTTAGACAGGAAAGAGACCCAGTACTTC
>NA|TRBJ2-1|16|NA|TRBV4-3
CASSQGTFSTYNEQFF
TGCGCCAGCAGCCAAGGGACTTTCTCTACCTACAATGAGCAGTTCTTC
>NA|TRBJ2-7|14|NA|TRBV6-5
CASRAGPEIAEQYF
TGTGCCAGCCGTGCGGGACCCGAAATTGCCGAGCAGTACTTC
>once|TRBJ2-5|14|NA|TRBV4-1
CASSQEWAKGTQYF
TGCGCCAGCAGCCAAGAATGGGCCAAAGGGACCCAGTACTTC
>NA|TRBJ2-3|17|NA|TRBV20-1
CSASPAVPTTSTDTQYF
TGCAGTGCTAGCCCGGCCGTCCCAACGACTAGCACAGATACGCAGTATTTT
>few|TRBJ2-6|13|TRBD1|TRBV5-5
CASSLDRGNVLTF
TGTGCCAGCAGCTTGGACAGGGGGAACGTCCTGACTTTC
>few|TRBJ1-1|14|NA|TRBV4-1
CASSQGKGYTEAFF
TGCGCCAGCAGCCAAGGGAAAGGATACACTGAAGCTTTCTTT
>NA|TRBJ2-5|13|TRBD1|TRBV10-3
CATRDRMQETQYF
TGTGCCACCAGGGACAGGATGCAAGAGACCCAGTACTTC
>few|TRBJ2-3|10|NA|TRBV11-2
CASSGTFLHF
TGTGCCAGCAGCGGGACATTTCTGCATTTT
>many|TRBJ2-7|15|NA|TRBV6-5
CASSQQGILGREQYF
TGTGCCAGCAGTCAACAGGGAATCCTCGGGAGGGAGCAGTACTTC
>NA|TRBJ1-6|17|TRBD1|TRBV14
CASSQGIIGQENSPLHF
TGTGCCAGCAGCCAAGGAATAATCGGACAGGAGAATTCACCCCTCCACTTT
>few|TRBJ2-1|12|NA|TRBV30
CAWSLGYNEQFF
TGTGCCTGGAGTTTAGGGTACAATGAGCAGTTCTTC
>few|TRBJ1-1|14|NA|TRBV11-3
CASSLDLGSTEAFF
TGTGCCAGCAGCTTAGATCTAGGGAGCACTGAAGCTTTCTTT
>NA|TRBJ2-3|12|NA|TRBV27
CASSSFADTQYF
TGTGCCAGCAGTAGTTTCGCAGATACGCAGTATTTT
>NA|TRBJ1-2|15|NA|TRBV4-2
CASSPRQMGTGGYTF
TGTGCCAGCAGCCCCCGACAGATGGGGACGGGTGGCTACACCTTC
>many|TRBJ1-1|12|NA|TRBV7-6
CASSPLNTEAFF
TGTGCCAGCAGCCCCCTGAACACTGAAGCTTTCTTT
>NA|TRBJ2-7|15|TRBD2|TRBV5-5
CASSEFSGKAYEQYF
TGTGCCAGCAGCGAGTTTAGCGGGAAGGCCTACGAGCAGTACTTC
>few|TRBJ2-5|15|TRBD1|TRBV9
CASSEPGQGRETQYF
TGTGCCAGCAGCGAACCGGGACAGGGTCGAGAGACCCAGTACTTC
>NA|TRBJ2-5|13|NA|TRBV20-1
CSVPRTGQETQYF
TGCAGTGTCCCACGGACGGGGCAAGAGACCCAGTACTTC
>few|TRBJ2-3|14|NA|TRBV10-3
CASDKPTSTDTQYF
TGTGCCAGTGATAAACCGACAAGCACAGATACGCAGTATTTT
>NA|TRBJ2-7|15|TRBD1|TRBV7-2
CASRATGQPTYEQYF
TGTGCCAGCAGGGCTACGGGACAGCCGACCTACGAGCAGTACTTC
>few|TRBJ2-1|17|TRBD2|TRBV9
CASSVGAGGGSYNEQFF
TGTGCCAGCAGCGTAGGAGCGGGGGGGGGCTCCTACAATGAGCAGTTCTTC
>NA|TRBJ2-5|17|TRBD2|TRBV15
CATSRAAGDLSRETQYF
TGTGCCACCAGCAGAGCCGCGGGGGACCTTTCCCGAGAGACCCAGTACTTC
>few|TRBJ1-4|11|NA|TRBV2
CASSVGEKLFF
TGTGCCAGCAGTGTAGGTGAAAAACTGTTTTTT
>few|TRBJ2-3|14|TRBD1|TRBV12-3/TRBV12-4
CASSKLQGADTQYF
TGTGCCAGCAGCAAGCTCCAGGGGGCCGATACGCAGTATTTT
>few|TRBJ2-7|16|NA|TRBV4-1
CASTIKPGHPLDEQYF
TGCGCCAGCACCATAAAACCGGGACACCCTCTGGACGAGCAGTACTTC
>once|TRBJ1-2|14|NA|TRBV18
CASSHEGSNYGYTF
TGTGCCAGCTCACATGAAGGCTCGAACTATGGCTACACCTTC
>NA|TRBJ2-4|14|NA|TRBV15
CATSRDPGARIQYF
TGTGCCACCAGCAGAGATCCAGGGGCAAGGATTCAGTACTTC
>few|TRBJ1-1|15|NA|TRBV7-9
CASSLGGALQWVAFF
TGTGCCAGCAGCTTAGGCGGGGCCCTCCAGTGGGTCGCTTTCTTT
>few|TRBJ1-1|13|NA|TRBV12-3/TRBV12-4
CASTRGANTEAFF
TGTGCCAGCACTCGGGGGGCGAACACTGAAGCTTTCTTT
>many|TRBJ2-1|14|TRBD1|TRBV7-6
CASADRRQGNEQFF
TGTGCCAGTGCGGACAGGCGCCAGGGGAATGAGCAGTTCTTC
>few|TRBJ1-1|14|NA|TRBV10-3
CAIRGPGAYTEAFF
TGTGCCATCAGGGGACCAGGGGCATACACTGAAGCTTTCTTT